The 15 T cell receptor beta chains below all came from one sample that was sequenced in a study of CD8+ T cells in alopecia areata. The treatment: oral pan-JAK inhibitor, 5-10 mg twice daily. Once RNA had been extracted, it was reverse transcribed into cDNA to act as the sequencing template. Here immunoSEQ multiplex PCR was the method, and the copy in TCRdb shows in-frame clones only, minus some. The sample gives 210,000 or so clones, more than 55% of which show up once; more than 0.95% is in the top ten. The material sequenced was CD4+ T cells sorted from blood, taken at week 44, from a patient treated with tofacitinib. Receptors were obtained from a human donor with alopecia areata.

The rearrangement uses TRBV30 and TRBJ1-2; weak D call: TRBD1 (5 bases). Germline CDR1 GTSNPN, CDR2 SVGIG (reference sequence). This CDR3 is built from 13 residues. V was cut by 3 bases and J by 6 bases, with 14 bases left in between. This CDR3 is CAWRSVRANGYTF. CDR3 in DNA: TGTGCCTGGAGGTCAGTCAGGGCTAATGGCTACACCTTC.

The rearrangement joins TRBV29-1 to TRBJ2-7; the D call may be TRBD1 or TRBD2 (5 bases each). V was clipped by 4 bases and J by 3 bases, with 10 bases between them. In germline, CDR1 is SQVTM, CDR2 ANQGSEA. The CDR3 has 12 amino acids. The CDR3 nucleotides are TGCAGCGTTGCGAGGGGTGACTACGAGCAGTACTTC. Residues: CSVARGDYEQYF.

The chain links TRBV30 to TRBJ1-2; D remains unclear. Germline-derived CDR1 and CDR2 are GTSNPN and SVGIG (reference sequence). The CDR3 length is 13 residues. V lost 1 base, J lost 5 bases, and 11 bases lay in between. CDR3 nucleotides: TGTGCCTGGAGTGGGAACGGTAGTTATGGCTACACCTTC. Its translation is CAWSGNGSYGYTF.

The V and J genes are TRBV5-4 and TRBJ2-3, with 8 bases fitting TRBD2. There are 15 residues in the CDR3. The V and J ends lost 3 bases and 4 bases, in that order; junction bases with no gene match: 7. Germline V CDR1 and CDR2: SGHNT, YYREEE (reference sequence). The chain's CDR3 is CASSYPGTRPDTQYF. DNA for the CDR3: TGTGCCAGCAGCTACCCCGGGACTAGGCCAGATACGCAGTATTTT.

This chain connects TRBV18 to TRBJ1-5; D gene ambiguous. This CDR3 region has 14 residues. Germline V gene data show CDR1 as KGHSH and CDR2 as LQKENI. V was pared by 2 bases and J by 0 bases, with 5 bases between. The CDR3 nucleotides are TGTGCCAGCTCACCAGTCAGTAGCAATCAGCCCCAGCATTTT. As protein: CASSPVSSNQPQHF. Using reference TRBV18 and TRBJ1-5 for the parts outside the CDR3, the full variable domain is NAGVMQNPRHLVRRRGQEARLRCSPMKGHSHVYWYRQLPEEGLKFMVYLQKENIIDESGMPKERFSAEFPKEGPSILRIQQVVRGDSAAYFCASSPVSSNQPQHFGDGTRLSIL.

This clone was found a few times. CDR3 sequence reads: CAIMDRATTGELFF. DNA of the CDR3: TGTGCCATCATGGACAGGGCTACCACCGGGGAGCTGTTTTTT. The J gene is TRBJ2-2, the V gene TRBV10-3, with 8 positions matching TRBD1. This CDR3 region has 14 residues. The germline gives CDR1 ENHRY, CDR2 SYGVKD. V gave up 7 bases and J gave up 4 bases; unmatched junction bases: 5.

CDR3 residues: CASSFRETQYF. CDR3 nucleotides: TGTGCCAGCAGCTTTAGAGAGACCCAGTACTTC. The V and J genes are TRBV5-6 and TRBJ2-5, with D uncertain. The CDR3 runs 11 residues. Trimming stripped 2 bases from V and 4 bases from J, with 3 bases between. Germline assignment: CDR1 SGHDT and CDR2 YYEEEE.

The gene calls are TRBV6-6 and TRBJ1-5, with 11 bases aligning to TRBD1. Trimming removed 6 bases from V and 7 bases from J; junction bases left unmatched: 5. The CDR3 length is 14 residues. CDR1 is MNHNY and CDR2 is SVGAGI in the germline V gene (reference sequence). In DNA, the CDR3 is TGTGCCAGCAGACGGGGACAGGGGGGCCAGCCCCAGCATTTT. It specifies CASRRGQGGQPQHF.

The chain links TRBV25-1 to TRBJ1-6; 7 nucleotides match TRBD1. CDR1 and CDR2 from the germline V gene are MGHDK and SYGVNS. J gave up 8 bases and V 1 base, and 8 bases lay outside the gene matches. This CDR3 region has 16 residues. The CDR3 region has the DNA TGTGCCAGCAGTGAATTGAGGGGGCTTCGGGATTCACCCCTCCACTTT. It specifies CASSELRGLRDSPLHF.

The sample holds one count of this clone. V is TRBV30 and J is TRBJ1-5, with D hard to call. V dropped 3 bases and J dropped 1 base, with 10 bases sitting between them. This CDR3 spans 14 amino acids. From germline, CDR1 is GTSNPN and CDR2 SVGIG (reference sequence). The CDR3 DNA follows: TGTGCCTGGAGCCAAGGAGAGAGCAATCAGCCCCAGCATTTT. It encodes CAWSQGESNQPQHF.

The chain links TRBV5-4 to TRBJ1-5, with 9 bases identical to TRBD1. Looked up from germline, CDR1 is SGHNT and CDR2 is YYREEE (reference sequence). The CDR3 is 15 residues long. V shed 0 bases, J shed 6 bases, and the junction held 4 bases outside the gene matches. This CDR3 reads CASSLVQGAGQPQHF. As DNA, the CDR3 is TGTGCCAGCAGCTTGGTACAGGGGGCAGGTCAGCCCCAGCATTTT.

This clone appeared once. The chain recombines TRBV6-6 with TRBJ1-6; perhaps TRBD1 as D (6 bases). Trimming cost V 7 bases and J 7 bases, with 11 bases left between them. The CDR3 is 13 amino acids. Looked up from germline, CDR1 is MNHNY and CDR2 is SVGAGI (reference sequence). The CDR3 loop is CASTRTVNSPLHF. The CDR3 coding sequence is TGTGCCAGCACTAGGACAGTCAATTCACCCCTCCACTTT.

The CDR3 nucleotides read TGCAGCGTTGTACCGTACGAGAAGGGTAAACCTGAAGCTTTCTTT. Translated, it gives CSVVPYEKGKPEAFF. The chain couples TRBV29-1 to TRBJ1-1, with D unresolved. Trimming cost V 4 bases and J 6 bases, with 21 bases left between them. The CDR3 loop spans 15 amino acids. Germline-derived CDR1 and CDR2 are SQVTM and ANQGSEA.

This clone appeared once. This chain links TRBV6-5 with TRBJ1-2; 7 bases align to TRBD1. Germline trimming cut 0 bases from V and 13 bases from J; bases unmatched to any gene: 2. Germline V lookup: CDR1 MNHEY, CDR2 SVGAGI. The CDR3 totals 11 residues. CDR3 residues: CASSYSGQRTF. The DNA for the CDR3 is TGTGCCAGCAGTTACTCGGGACAGCGCACCTTC.

The V call is TRBV5-1, the J call TRBJ2-1; a weak D match, TRBD2 (7 bases). The CDR3 loop spans 17 amino acids. Germline CDR1 and CDR2: SGHRS and YFSETQ. Trimming removed 0 bases from V and 4 bases from J, with 17 bases in between. The CDR3 coding sequence is TGCGCCAGCAGCTTGGAGGTACTGCGGGGGCATTACAATGAGCAGTTCTTC. Protein sequence: CASSLEVLRGHYNEQFF.